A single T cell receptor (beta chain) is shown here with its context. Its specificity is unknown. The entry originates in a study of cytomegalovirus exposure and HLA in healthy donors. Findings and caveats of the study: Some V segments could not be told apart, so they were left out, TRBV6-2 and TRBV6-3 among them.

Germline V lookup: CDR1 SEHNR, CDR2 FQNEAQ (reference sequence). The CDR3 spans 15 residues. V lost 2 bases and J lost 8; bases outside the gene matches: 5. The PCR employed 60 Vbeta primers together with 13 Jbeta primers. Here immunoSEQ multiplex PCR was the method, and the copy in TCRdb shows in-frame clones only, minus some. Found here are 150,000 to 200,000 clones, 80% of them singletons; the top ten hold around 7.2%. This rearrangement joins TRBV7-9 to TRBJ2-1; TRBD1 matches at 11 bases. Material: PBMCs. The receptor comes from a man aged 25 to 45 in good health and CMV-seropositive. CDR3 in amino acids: CASSLPRDRGYEQFF. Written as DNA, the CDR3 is TGTGCCAGCAGCTTACCCCGGGACAGGGGGTATGAGCAGTTCTTC.